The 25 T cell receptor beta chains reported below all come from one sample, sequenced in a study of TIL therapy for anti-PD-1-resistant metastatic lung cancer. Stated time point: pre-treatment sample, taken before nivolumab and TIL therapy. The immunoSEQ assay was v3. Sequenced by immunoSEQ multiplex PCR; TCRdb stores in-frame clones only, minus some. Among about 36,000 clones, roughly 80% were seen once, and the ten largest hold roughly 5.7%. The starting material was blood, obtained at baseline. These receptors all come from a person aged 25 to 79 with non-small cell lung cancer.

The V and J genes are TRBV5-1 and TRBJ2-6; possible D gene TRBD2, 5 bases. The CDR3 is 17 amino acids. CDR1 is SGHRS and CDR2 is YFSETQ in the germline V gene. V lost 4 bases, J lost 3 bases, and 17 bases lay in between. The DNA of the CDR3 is TGCGCCAGCAGCCCAGTCTCGACGGGAAATGGGGCCAACGTCCTGACTTTC. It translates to CASSPVSTGNGANVLTF.

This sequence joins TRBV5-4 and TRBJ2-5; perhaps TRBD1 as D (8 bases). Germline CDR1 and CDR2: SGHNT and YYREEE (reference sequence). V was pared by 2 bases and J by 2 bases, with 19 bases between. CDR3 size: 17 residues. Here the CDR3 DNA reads TGTGCCAGCAGCTTAGTGGGAGGGGGACAGGTTCAAGAGACCCAGTACTTC. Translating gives CASSLVGGGQVQETQYF.

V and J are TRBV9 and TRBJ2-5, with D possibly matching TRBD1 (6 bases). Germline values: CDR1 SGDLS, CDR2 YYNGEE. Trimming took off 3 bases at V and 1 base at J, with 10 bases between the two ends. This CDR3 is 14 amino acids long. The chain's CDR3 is CASSGQGFQETQYF. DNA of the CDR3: TGTGCCAGCAGCGGGCAGGGGTTCCAAGAGACCCAGTACTTC. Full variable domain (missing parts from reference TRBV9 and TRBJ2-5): DSGVTQTPKHLITATGQRVTLRCSPRSGDLSVYWYQQSLDQGLQFLIQYYNGEERAKGNILERFSAQQFPDLHSELNLSSLELGDSALYFCASSGQGFQETQYFGPGTRLLVL.

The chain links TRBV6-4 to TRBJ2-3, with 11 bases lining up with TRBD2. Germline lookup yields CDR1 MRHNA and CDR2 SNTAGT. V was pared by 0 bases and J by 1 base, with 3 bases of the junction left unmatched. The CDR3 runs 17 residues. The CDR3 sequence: CASSDSETSGGTDTQYF. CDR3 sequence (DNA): TGTGCCAGCAGTGACTCGGAGACTAGCGGGGGCACAGATACGCAGTATTTT.

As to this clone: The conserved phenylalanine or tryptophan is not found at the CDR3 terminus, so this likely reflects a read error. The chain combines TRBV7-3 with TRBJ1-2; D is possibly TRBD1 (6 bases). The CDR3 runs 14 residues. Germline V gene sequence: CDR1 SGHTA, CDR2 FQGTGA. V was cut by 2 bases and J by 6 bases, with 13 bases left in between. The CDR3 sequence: CASSLGRGYDGYTL. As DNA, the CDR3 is TGTGCCAGCAGCTTAGGCAGGGGTTACGATGGCTACACCCTC.

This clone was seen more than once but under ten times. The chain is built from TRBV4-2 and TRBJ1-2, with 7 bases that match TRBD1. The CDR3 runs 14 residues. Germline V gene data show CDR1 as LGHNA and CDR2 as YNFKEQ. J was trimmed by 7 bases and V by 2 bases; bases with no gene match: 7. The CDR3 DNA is TGTGCCAGCAGCCAAAGACAGGGAGATGCTGGCTACACCTTC. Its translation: CASSQRQGDAGYTF.

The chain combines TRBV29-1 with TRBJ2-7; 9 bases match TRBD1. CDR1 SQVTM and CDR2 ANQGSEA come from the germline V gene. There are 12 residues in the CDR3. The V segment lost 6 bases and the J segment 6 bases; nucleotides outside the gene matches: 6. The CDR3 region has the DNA TGCAGCGTGGGGACAGGGCAAGGCGAGCAGTACTTC. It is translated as CSVGTGQGEQYF.

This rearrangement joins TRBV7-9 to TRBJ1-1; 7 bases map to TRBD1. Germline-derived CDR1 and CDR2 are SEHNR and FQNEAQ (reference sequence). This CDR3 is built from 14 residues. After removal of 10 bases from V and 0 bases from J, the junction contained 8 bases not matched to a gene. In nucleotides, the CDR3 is TGTGCCACCGGCCGGGGACAGATGAACACTGAAGCTTTCTTT. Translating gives CATGRGQMNTEAFF.

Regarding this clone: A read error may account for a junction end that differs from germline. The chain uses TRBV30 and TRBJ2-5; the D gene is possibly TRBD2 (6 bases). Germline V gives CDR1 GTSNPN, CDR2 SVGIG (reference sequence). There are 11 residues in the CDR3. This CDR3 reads CSYRGQETQYF. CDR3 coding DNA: TGCTCATACCGGGGGCAAGAGACCCAGTACTTC.

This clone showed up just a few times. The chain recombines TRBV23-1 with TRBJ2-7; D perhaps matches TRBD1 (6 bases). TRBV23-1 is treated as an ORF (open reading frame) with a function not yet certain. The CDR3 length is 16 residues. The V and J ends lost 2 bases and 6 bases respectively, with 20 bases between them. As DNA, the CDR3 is TGCGCCAGCAGTCAACATCACCAAAGACAGGTTGGCGAGCAGTACTTC. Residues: CASSQHHQRQVGEQYF.

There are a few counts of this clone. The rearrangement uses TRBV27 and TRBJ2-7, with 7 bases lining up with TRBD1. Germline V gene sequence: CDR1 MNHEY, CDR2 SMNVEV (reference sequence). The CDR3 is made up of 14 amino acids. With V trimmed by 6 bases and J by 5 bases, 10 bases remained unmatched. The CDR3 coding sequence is TGTGCCAGCAGGAGGGAACAGGGGATCCACGAGCAGTACTTC. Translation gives CASRREQGIHEQYF.

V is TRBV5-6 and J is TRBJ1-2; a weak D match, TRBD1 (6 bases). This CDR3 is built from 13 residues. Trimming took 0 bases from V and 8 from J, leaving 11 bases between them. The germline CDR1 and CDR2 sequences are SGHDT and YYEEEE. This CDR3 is CASSLAQGEGYTF. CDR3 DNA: TGTGCCAGCAGCTTGGCACAGGGCGAGGGCTACACCTTC.

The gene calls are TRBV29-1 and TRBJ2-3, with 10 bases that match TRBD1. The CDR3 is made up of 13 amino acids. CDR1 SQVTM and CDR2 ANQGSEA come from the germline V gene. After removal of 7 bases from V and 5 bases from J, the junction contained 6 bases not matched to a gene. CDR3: CSARQGARDTQYF. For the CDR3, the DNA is TGCAGCGCCCGACAGGGGGCAAGAGATACGCAGTATTTT.

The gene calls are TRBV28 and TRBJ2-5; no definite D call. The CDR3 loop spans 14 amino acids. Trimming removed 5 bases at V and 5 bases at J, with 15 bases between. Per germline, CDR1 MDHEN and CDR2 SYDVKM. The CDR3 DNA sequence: TGTGCCAGCAGTCCCTTTGTCCCCCGGGAGACCCAGTACTTC. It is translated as CASSPFVPRETQYF.

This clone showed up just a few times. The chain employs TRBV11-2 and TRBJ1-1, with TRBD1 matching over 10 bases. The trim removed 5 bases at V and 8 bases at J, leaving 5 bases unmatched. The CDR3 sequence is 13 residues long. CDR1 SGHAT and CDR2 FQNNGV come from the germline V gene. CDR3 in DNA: TGTGCCAGCAGCCCCGGGACAGGGGCGGAAGCTTTCTTT. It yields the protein CASSPGTGAEAFF. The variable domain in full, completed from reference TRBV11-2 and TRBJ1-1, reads EAGVAQSPRYKIIEKRQSVAFWCNPISGHATLYWYQQILGQGPKLLIQFQNNGVVDDSQLPKDRFSAERLKGVDSTLKIQPAKLEDSAVYLCASSPGTGAEAFFGQGTRLTVV.

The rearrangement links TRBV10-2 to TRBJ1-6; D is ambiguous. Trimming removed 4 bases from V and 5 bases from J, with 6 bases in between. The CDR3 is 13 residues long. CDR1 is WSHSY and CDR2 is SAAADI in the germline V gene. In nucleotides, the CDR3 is TGCGCCAGCAGTGTCGGTAATAATTCACCCCTCCACTTT. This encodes CASSVGNNSPLHF.

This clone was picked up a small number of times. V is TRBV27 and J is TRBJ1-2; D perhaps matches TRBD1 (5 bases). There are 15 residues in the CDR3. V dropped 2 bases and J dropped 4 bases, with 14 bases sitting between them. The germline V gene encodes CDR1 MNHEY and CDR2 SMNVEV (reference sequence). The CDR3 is CASSLVSGGGYGYTF. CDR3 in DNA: TGTGCCAGCAGTTTAGTCTCTGGGGGTGGCTATGGCTACACCTTC.

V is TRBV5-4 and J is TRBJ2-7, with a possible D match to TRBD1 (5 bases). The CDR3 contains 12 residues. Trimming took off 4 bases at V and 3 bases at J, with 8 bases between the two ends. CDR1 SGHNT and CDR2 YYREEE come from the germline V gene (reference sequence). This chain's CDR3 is CASSDQGYEQYF. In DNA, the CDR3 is TGTGCCAGCAGCGACCAGGGCTACGAGCAGTACTTC.

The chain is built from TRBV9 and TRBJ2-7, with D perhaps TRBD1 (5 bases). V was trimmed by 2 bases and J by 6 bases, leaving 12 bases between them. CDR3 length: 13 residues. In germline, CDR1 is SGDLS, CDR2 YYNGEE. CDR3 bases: TGTGCCAGCAGCGTGGAGCAGGGCGGCGAGCAGTACTTC. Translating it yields CASSVEQGGEQYF.

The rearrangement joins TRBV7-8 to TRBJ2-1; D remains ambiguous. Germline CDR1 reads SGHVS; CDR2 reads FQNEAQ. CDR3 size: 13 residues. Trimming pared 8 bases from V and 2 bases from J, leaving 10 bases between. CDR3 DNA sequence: TGTGCCAGCCGGCACGGAACCTACAATGAGCAGTTCTTC. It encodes CASRHGTYNEQFF.

The CDR3 loop reads CASSPIRTNYNEQFF. CDR3 sequence (DNA): TGTGCCAGCTCACCAATTCGGACTAACTACAATGAGCAGTTCTTC. The V gene is TRBV18, the J gene TRBJ2-1, with a possible D match to TRBD2 (6 bases). The V gene lost 2 bases and the J gene lost 3 bases, with 11 bases spanning the gap. This CDR3 spans 15 amino acids. Germline V gene sequence: CDR1 KGHSH, CDR2 LQKENI.

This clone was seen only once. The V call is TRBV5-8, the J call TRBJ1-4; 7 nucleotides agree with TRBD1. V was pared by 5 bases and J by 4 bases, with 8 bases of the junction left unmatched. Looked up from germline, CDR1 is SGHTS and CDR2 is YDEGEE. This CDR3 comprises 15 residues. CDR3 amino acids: CASRPPGQSNEKLFF. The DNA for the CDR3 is TGTGCCAGCAGACCACCGGGACAGAGTAATGAAAAACTGTTTTTT.

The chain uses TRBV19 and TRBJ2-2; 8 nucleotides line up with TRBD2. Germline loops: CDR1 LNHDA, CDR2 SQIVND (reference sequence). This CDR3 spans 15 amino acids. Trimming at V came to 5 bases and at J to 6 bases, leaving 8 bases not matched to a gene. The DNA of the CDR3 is TGTGCCAGTAGTCCCCCCGGGAGGGTGGCCGGGGAGCTGTTTTTT. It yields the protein CASSPPGRVAGELFF.

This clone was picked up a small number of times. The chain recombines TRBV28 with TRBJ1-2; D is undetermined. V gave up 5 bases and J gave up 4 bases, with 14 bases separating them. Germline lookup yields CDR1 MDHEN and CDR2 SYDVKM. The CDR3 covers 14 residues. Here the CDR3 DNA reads TGTGCCAGCAGTCCCCAGGTGAACGTCTATGGCTACACCTTC. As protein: CASSPQVNVYGYTF.

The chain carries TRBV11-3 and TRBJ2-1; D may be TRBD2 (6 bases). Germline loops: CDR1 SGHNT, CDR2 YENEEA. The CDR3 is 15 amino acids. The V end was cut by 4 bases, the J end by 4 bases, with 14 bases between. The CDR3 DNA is TGTGCCAGCAGCTGGGGGACTCGAACTTACAATGAGCAGTTCTTC. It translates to CASSWGTRTYNEQFF.